Following are 20 T cell receptor beta chains from one sample sequenced in a study of OX40 agonist ivuxolimab in advanced cancers. The repertoire was sequenced with immunoSEQ multiplex PCR; TCRdb's copy has only in-frame clones and lacks some. The sample includes about 54,000 clones, about four fifths seen only once; the top ten take approximately 1.3%. The source material was CD4+ or CD8+ T cells sorted from blood, sampled in a trial of the OX40 agonist ivuxolimab. The receptors derive from an adult with an advanced solid tumor such as melanoma, head and neck, liver or kidney cancer.

This clone was detected a few times. The genes are TRBV7-3 and TRBJ2-7; possible D gene TRBD1, 6 bases. Germline loops: CDR1 SGHTA, CDR2 FQGTGA. The CDR3 totals 14 residues. V was cut by 5 bases and J by 2 bases, with 13 bases left in between. The CDR3 sequence is CASSPGDTPYEQYF. CDR3 DNA: TGTGCCAGCAGCCCCGGGGACACCCCCTACGAGCAGTACTTC.

The chain carries TRBV28 and TRBJ2-1; D is unresolved. Trimming removed 5 bases at V and 7 bases at J, with 9 bases between. The CDR3 spans 12 residues. Per germline, CDR1 MDHEN and CDR2 SYDVKM. The CDR3 DNA sequence: TGTGCCAGCAGTCCGTGGTCGAATGAGCAGTTCTTC. Its protein is CASSPWSNEQFF.

V gene TRBV6-1 combines with J gene TRBJ2-7; D gene unclear. The CDR3 contains 13 residues. The germline V gene encodes CDR1 MNHNS and CDR2 SASEGT. V lost 1 base, J lost 4 bases, and 8 bases lay in between. The CDR3 spells CASSEELIYEQYF. CDR3 DNA sequence: TGTGCCAGCAGTGAAGAACTGATTTACGAGCAGTACTTC.

DNA for the CDR3: TGTGCCTCTCGCGAGGGGGCTGGAAACACCATATATTTT. It is translated as CASREGAGNTIYF. The rearrangement joins TRBV7-9 to TRBJ1-3; possibly TRBD1 for D (6 bases). Trimming shortened V by 11 bases and J by 2 bases, and 13 bases separated the two germline ends. The CDR3 is 13 residues long. The V gene's germline CDR1 is SEHNR and CDR2 FQNEAQ (reference sequence).

The chain carries TRBV5-1 and TRBJ2-2; D is unclear. In germline, CDR1 is SGHRS, CDR2 YFSETQ. The V end was cut by 6 bases, the J end by 0 bases, with 18 bases between. This CDR3 contains 17 residues. The CDR3, as DNA: TGCGCCAGCACCGCCCAGGTGGAGAGCCCGAACACCGGGGAGCTGTTTTTT. Translation: CASTAQVESPNTGELFF.

The V call is TRBV7-2, the J call TRBJ2-1; D perhaps matches TRBD1 (5 bases). V was trimmed by 5 bases and J by 5 bases, leaving 13 bases between them. The CDR3 spans 14 residues. Germline lookup yields CDR1 SGHTA and CDR2 FQGNSA. Here the CDR3 reads CASSPRQFHNEQFF. CDR3 nucleotide sequence: TGTGCCAGCAGCCCCCGACAGTTTCACAATGAGCAGTTCTTC. Together with reference TRBV7-2 and TRBJ2-1, the CDR3 gives the full variable domain: GAGVSQSPSNKVTEKGKDVELRCDPISGHTALYWYRQSLGQGLEFLIYFQGNSAPDKSGLPSDRFSAERTGGSVSTLTIQRTQQEDSAVYLCASSPRQFHNEQFFGPGTRLTVL.

V usage is TRBV11-3 and J usage is TRBJ2-7, with D hard to call. The CDR3 runs to 19 residues. Germline CDR1 is SGHNT and CDR2 is YENEEA. Trimming took off 0 bases at V and 3 bases at J, with 24 bases between the two ends. The DNA for the CDR3 is TGTGCCAGCAGCTTAGATCTCTCGTCGCCCCTCGGCCCCGACTACGAGCAGTACTTC. Protein product: CASSLDLSSPLGPDYEQYF.

This clone was observed once. The chain couples TRBV15 to TRBJ1-5, with D maybe TRBD1 (6 bases). V was trimmed by 5 bases and J by 5 bases, leaving 19 bases between them. The CDR3 is made up of 16 amino acids. Germline assignment: CDR1 LNHNV and CDR2 YYDKDF (reference sequence). Here the CDR3 reads CATSRRGQNVYQPQHF. The DNA of the CDR3 is TGTGCCACCAGCCGACGAGGACAGAACGTGTATCAGCCCCAGCATTTT.

This clone has a handful of counts. The V call is TRBV10-3, the J call TRBJ2-3, with 14 bases fitting TRBD2. V trimming: 4 bases; J trimming: 2 bases; junction bases outside the gene matches: 8. Germline CDR1 and CDR2: ENHRY and SYGVKD. The CDR3 loop spans 18 amino acids. CDR3 sequence: CAISAGTSGSGLTDTQYF. CDR3 nucleotide sequence: TGTGCCATCAGTGCGGGGACTAGCGGGAGTGGGCTCACAGATACGCAGTATTTT.

DNA of the CDR3: TGCGCCAGCAGCTTGGAAACGACGGGCAAATACGAGCAGTACTTC. Encoded protein: CASSLETTGKYEQYF. The rearrangement links TRBV5-1 to TRBJ2-5, with unresolved D. The J call may be faulty, since TRBJ2-7 better matches the DNA end. The CDR3 runs to 15 residues. Germline-derived CDR1 and CDR2 are SGHRS and YFSETQ.

V and J are TRBV30 and TRBJ1-1; weak D call: TRBD1 (6 bases). Trimming shortened V by 3 bases and J by 5 bases, and 13 bases separated the two germline ends. The CDR3 runs 13 residues. CDR1 and CDR2 (germline): GTSNPN, SVGIG (reference sequence). The CDR3 is CAWRGGYVTEAFF. CDR3 bases: TGTGCCTGGAGAGGGGGGTACGTGACTGAAGCTTTCTTT.

This CDR3 is CARDATASNQPQHF. As DNA, the CDR3 is TGTGCCAGAGACGCGACGGCCAGCAATCAGCCCCAGCATTTT. The chain couples TRBV11-3 to TRBJ1-5; D not certain. The V gene lost 9 bases and the J gene lost 1 base, with 13 bases spanning the gap. The CDR3 loop spans 14 amino acids. The V gene's germline CDR1 is SGHNT and CDR2 YENEEA.

This rearrangement joins TRBV27 to TRBJ1-5; 7 positions match TRBD1. The CDR3 is 15 residues long. J lost 1 base, V lost 3 bases, and 3 bases had no gene match. CDR1 MNHEY and CDR2 SMNVEV come from the germline V gene (reference sequence). As DNA, the CDR3 is TGTGCCAGCAGTTTGAGACAGGGCAGCAATCAGCCCCAGCATTTT. Protein: CASSLRQGSNQPQHF.

V and J are TRBV6-5 and TRBJ1-2, with D tentatively TRBD1 (5 bases). Trimming took off 4 bases at V and 11 bases at J, with 17 bases between the two ends. The CDR3 spans 13 residues. The V gene's germline CDR1 is MNHEY and CDR2 SVGAGI. CDR3 sequence: CASSFSGRGLYTF. CDR3 bases: TGTGCCAGCAGTTTCTCGGGGCGGGGTTTGTACACCTTC.

The count of this clone is one. The chain carries TRBV7-2 and TRBJ1-2; D is undetermined. Germline V lookup: CDR1 SGHTA, CDR2 FQGNSA. Trimming cost V 3 bases and J 5 bases, with 10 bases left between them. The CDR3 consists of 13 residues. CDR3 region: CASSLDGRYGYTF. CDR3 bases: TGTGCCAGCAGCTTGGATGGAAGGTATGGCTACACCTTC. Drawing the rest from reference TRBV7-2 and TRBJ1-2, the complete variable domain is GAGVSQSPSNKVTEKGKDVELRCDPISGHTALYWYRQSLGQGLEFLIYFQGNSAPDKSGLPSDRFSAERTGGSVSTLTIQRTQQEDSAVYLCASSLDGRYGYTFGSGTRLTVV.

The J gene is TRBJ1-5, the V gene TRBV21-1. TRBV21-1 is an annotated pseudogene. The CDR3 totals 16 residues. CDR3 loop: CASSKVDRPSNQPQHF. The CDR3 DNA sequence: TGTGCCAGCAGCAAAGTGGATCGTCCCTCCAATCAGCCCCAGCATTTT.

The chain couples TRBV28 to TRBJ1-4; D not certain. Germline-derived CDR1 and CDR2 are MDHEN and SYDVKM. With 5 bases removed from V and 5 bases from J, the gap between germline ends came to 12 bases. There are 14 residues in the CDR3. CDR3 nucleotide sequence: TGTGCCAGCAGTCAAGACCTTATCAATGAAAAACTGTTTTTT. Translating it yields CASSQDLINEKLFF.

This clone has just one count. V usage is TRBV6-6 and J usage is TRBJ1-2; TRBD1 matches 7 bases. The CDR3 is 15 residues long. Germline V CDR1 and CDR2: MNHNY, SVGAGI (reference sequence). The junction had 8 bases not matched to a gene; V was cut back by 7 bases and J by 0 bases. CDR3 region: CASTPKGAANYGYTF. Written as DNA, the CDR3 is TGTGCCAGCACCCCAAAGGGGGCTGCTAACTATGGCTACACCTTC.

This chain joins TRBV6-6 and TRBJ2-7; the D gene is possibly TRBD1 (5 bases). Trimming took 6 bases from V and 1 from J, leaving 10 bases between them. Germline V lookup: CDR1 MNHNY, CDR2 SVGAGI (reference sequence). The CDR3 has 13 residues. The CDR3 here is CASSLQVSYEQYF. The DNA of the CDR3 is TGTGCCAGCAGCCTACAGGTTTCCTACGAGCAGTACTTC.

The chain carries TRBV25-1 and TRBJ1-6; D ambiguous. CDR1 and CDR2 from the germline V gene are MGHDK and SYGVNS. CDR3 size: 11 residues. Deletions cut 1 base from V and 14 bases from J, with 6 bases between. Here the CDR3 reads CASSESGALHF. The CDR3 DNA reads TGTGCCAGCAGTGAATCTGGGGCCCTCCACTTT.